These T cell receptor beta chains were read from a single sample in a study of patients and donors after allogeneic stem cell transplantation. One entry per CDR3 protein results from TCRdb running MiXCR on the RT-PCR reads. The sample yields around 7,100 distinct CDR3 sequences, roughly 13% seen once. Sequences were obtained from blood, either unsorted or a sorted T cell fraction (not recorded which). All receptors come from a human donor who was either an allogeneic HSCT recipient or a stem cell or donor lymphocyte infusion donor (not recorded which). It is not recorded whose cells these are; they may come from a transplant donor. Each CDR3 is given with its conserved first and last residue. The D gene is left open where the match is weak. The listing skips clone size in some rows; elsewhere it reads once, few, many or a size class.

clone_size	d_call	v_call	j_call	cdr3_aa	cdr3_nt
few	-	TRBV11-2	TRBJ1-2	CASSLAYRDGSNYGYTF	TGTGCCAGCAGCTTAGCCTATAGGGACGGCTCTAACTATGGCTACACCTTC
-	-	TRBV29-1	TRBJ1-2	CSVTETANYGYTF	TGCAGCGTGACAGAAACAGCTAACTATGGCTACACCTTC
-	TRBD1	TRBV18	TRBJ2-7	CASSQGGDIGEQYF	TGTGCCAGCTCACAAGGGGGCGACATAGGCGAGCAGTACTTC
medium-sized	-	TRBV4-3	TRBJ1-6	CASSQFLGGGNSPLHF	TGCGCCAGCAGCCAATTCCTGGGAGGGGGTAATTCACCCCTCCACTTT
medium-sized	TRBD1	TRBV9	TRBJ2-7	CASSSRQGAKEQYF	TGTGCCAGCAGCTCCCGACAGGGGGCGAAAGAGCAGTACTTC
medium-sized	TRBD2	TRBV3-1	TRBJ2-1	CASSPPSGGYNEQFF	TGTGCCAGCAGCCCCCCTAGCGGGGGGTACAATGAGCAGTTCTTC
many	TRBD1	TRBV7-9	TRBJ1-1	CASSYAQGARPNTEAFF	TGTGCCAGCAGCTACGCTCAGGGGGCGAGGCCGAACACTGAAGCTTTCTTT
few	-	TRBV6-5	TRBJ2-2	CASSYHGELFF	TGTGCCAGCAGTTACCACGGGGAGCTGTTTTTT
-	TRBD1	TRBV11-2	TRBJ2-1	CASSPRTGGIDNEQFF	TGTGCCAGCAGCCCAAGGACAGGGGGCATTGACAATGAGCAGTTCTTC
few	-	TRBV4-3	TRBJ1-5	CASSQDWDQPQHF	TGCGCCAGCAGCCAAGATTGGGATCAGCCCCAGCATTTT
few	TRBD1	TRBV7-9	TRBJ1-5	CASSQGQNSNQPQHF	TGTGCCAGCAGCCAGGGACAGAATAGCAATCAGCCCCAGCATTTT
-	TRBD2	TRBV24-1	TRBJ2-1	CATSGEASGQEQFF	TGTGCCACCAGTGGGGAGGCTAGCGGGCAGGAGCAGTTCTTC
-	-	TRBV19	TRBJ2-3	CASSMGLDTDTQYF	TGTGCCAGTAGTATGGGGCTAGACACAGATACGCAGTATTTT
medium-sized	TRBD1	TRBV7-2	TRBJ1-5	CASSLMGQGNQPQHF	TGTGCCAGCAGCTTAATGGGACAGGGGAATCAGCCCCAGCATTTT
many	-	TRBV7-9	TRBJ2-7	CASSRVRGYSYEQYF	TGTGCCAGCAGCCGGGTGCGGGGATACTCCTACGAGCAGTACTTC
many	TRBD1	TRBV6-9	TRBJ1-2	CARPGQGNYGYTF	TGTGCCAGGCCGGGACAGGGGAACTATGGCTACACCTTC
many	-	TRBV10-1	TRBJ2-1	CASSWTASYNEQFF	TGCGCCAGCAGTTGGACAGCCTCCTACAATGAGCAGTTCTTC
large	TRBD2	TRBV11-2	TRBJ2-3	CASSTSGSTDTQYF	TGTGCCAGCAGCACTAGCGGGAGCACCGATACGCAGTATTTT
many	TRBD2	TRBV24-1	TRBJ2-1	CATSEAGTSASYNEQFF	TGTGCCACCAGTGAGGCCGGGACTAGCGCTTCCTACAATGAGCAGTTCTTC
-	-	TRBV7-9	TRBJ2-5	CASSFLQETQYF	TGTGCCAGCAGCTTTTTACAAGAGACCCAGTACTTC
few	-	TRBV19	TRBJ2-1	CASSIESYPVIDEQFF	TGTGCCAGTAGTATAGAATCCTACCCGGTGATCGATGAGCAGTTCTTC
many	-	TRBV7-9	TRBJ1-2	CASSESWGWGPNYGYTF	TGTGCCAGCAGCGAGAGTTGGGGTTGGGGGCCTAACTATGGCTACACCTTC
few	-	TRBV6-2/TRBV6-3	TRBJ1-1	CASSSDGVENTEAFF	TGTGCCAGCAGTTCCGATGGGGTGGAGAACACTGAAGCTTTCTTT
many	-	TRBV15	TRBJ1-2	CATSRGGARGYTF	TGTGCCACCAGCAGAGGGGGGGCGCGCGGCTACACCTTC
-	TRBD2	TRBV12-3/TRBV12-4	TRBJ2-1	CASSGGLAGGPYNEQFF	TGTGCCAGCAGTGGAGGACTAGCGGGAGGGCCGTACAATGAGCAGTTCTTC
few	-	TRBV7-3	TRBJ2-1	CASSLNGGSSIPNEQFF	TGTGCCAGCAGCTTAAACGGTGGTAGCTCTATTCCCAATGAGCAGTTCTTC
-	TRBD1	TRBV20-1	TRBJ2-4	CSATGTGKNIQYF	TGCAGTGCTACCGGGACAGGGAAAAACATTCAGTACTTC
many	-	TRBV27	TRBJ2-2	CASSFIMGNTGELFF	TGTGCCAGCAGTTTCATTATGGGGAACACCGGGGAGCTGTTTTTT
few	-	TRBV6-5	TRBJ1-2	CASSYSLDSNYGYTF	TGTGCCAGCAGTTACTCCTTGGACAGCAACTATGGCTACACCTTC